Shown below are 27 T cell receptor beta chains from a single sample sequenced in a study of neurological immune-mediated disorders. TCRdb re-called the 5' RACE reads through MiXCR, storing one row per CDR3 protein. The sample lists approximately 50,000 distinct CDR3 sequences, around 3.6% seen once, with less than 2% in the top ten. The sequenced sample was PBMCs. These receptors were collected from a young man with multiple sclerosis.

Regarding this clonotype: Relative to the germline gene, one junction end is altered; a read error may explain this. V usage is TRBV20-1 and J usage is TRBJ1-6; D is perhaps TRBD1 (5 bases). The CDR3 covers 15 residues. Looked up from germline, CDR1 is DFQATT and CDR2 is SNEGSKA (reference sequence). The CDR3 spells CSARPGTGTNSPLNF. Written as DNA, the CDR3 is TGCAGTGCTAGACCAGGGACCGGCACTAATTCACCCCTCAACTTT.

This clonotype has at least ten counts. The DNA for the CDR3 is TGTGCCAGCAGCCAAGATGGGACTAGCGGGGGGTTGGGTGAGCAGTTCTTC. Translating it yields CASSQDGTSGGLGEQFF. The chain couples TRBV3-1 to TRBJ2-1, with 15 bases matching TRBD2. Germline CDR1 LGHDT, CDR2 YNNKEL (reference sequence). CDR3 length: 17 amino acids. Trimming took 0 bases from V and 9 from J; bases not matched to a gene: 6.

This clonotype was counted ten times or more. The chain links TRBV21-1 to TRBJ1-6; the table's D call, TRBD1, has no DNA check behind it. TRBV21-1 is marked as a pseudogene. The length of the CDR3 is 15 residues. CDR3 sequence reads: CASSKEGVEDSPLHF. CDR3 nucleotide sequence: TGTGCCAGCAGCAAAGAAGGGGTTGAGGATTCACCCCTCCACTTT.

The sample holds many counts of this clonotype. The rearrangement uses TRBV20-1 and TRBJ1-5, with unresolved D. Trimming removed 6 bases at V and 2 bases at J, with 14 bases between. This CDR3 has 14 amino acids. Germline V gene lookup returns CDR1 DFQATT and CDR2 SNEGSKA (reference sequence). CDR3 region: CSADAAGGNQPQHF. The CDR3 DNA is TGCAGTGCCGATGCGGCTGGGGGCAATCAGCCCCAGCATTTT.

This rearrangement joins TRBV27 to TRBJ1-1; tentatively, D is TRBD1 (5 bases). Deletions cut 3 bases from V and 3 bases from J, with 8 bases between. Per the germline V gene, CDR1 is MNHEY and CDR2 is SMNVEV (reference sequence). The CDR3 contains 13 residues. The CDR3 DNA reads as TGTGCCAGCAGTTTGTCCAGGGACACTGAAGCTTTCTTT. Its translation is CASSLSRDTEAFF.

Points on this clonotype: This likely comes from a read error, as the CDR3 has no conserved phenylalanine or tryptophan at its end. The rearrangement joins TRBV11-3 to TRBJ1-2; 9 bases match TRBD1. Unmatched junction bases numbered 9, after V lost 1 base and J lost 6 bases. Germline-derived CDR1 and CDR2 are SGHNT and YENEEA. This CDR3 region has 16 residues. The CDR3 is CASSLGSRTGEDGYTN. The CDR3 region has the DNA TGTGCCAGCAGCTTAGGCTCCCGGACAGGGGAGGATGGCTACACCAAC.

This clonotype was picked up many times. The genes are TRBV5-1 and TRBJ2-7; the D is unclear. V shed 4 bases and J shed 0 bases, with 11 bases lying between them. The CDR3 spans 14 residues. Germline loops: CDR1 SGHRS, CDR2 YFSETQ. CDR3 sequence: CASSLLGFSYEQYF. CDR3 DNA sequence: TGCGCCAGCAGCCTATTAGGGTTCTCCTACGAGCAGTACTTC.

This chain connects TRBV6-5 to TRBJ1-1, with unresolved D. The germline gives CDR1 MNHEY, CDR2 SVGAGI. V was pared by 6 bases and J by 7 bases, with 9 bases between. This CDR3 region has 11 residues. CDR3 amino acids: CASRFLDEAFF. CDR3 bases: TGTGCCAGCAGGTTTCTTGATGAAGCTTTCTTT.

In this sample, this clonotype turned up many times. This sequence joins TRBV10-3 and TRBJ1-2; D might be TRBD1 (5 bases). This CDR3 has 13 residues. V gave up 5 bases and J gave up 5 bases, with 12 bases separating them. In germline, CDR1 is ENHRY, CDR2 SYGVKD. The CDR3: CAISPDSRYGYTF. The DNA of the CDR3 is TGTGCCATCAGTCCAGACAGTCGGTATGGCTACACCTTC.

The table lists this clonotype with many counts. The genes are TRBV28 and TRBJ2-1, with a weak D call TRBD1 (6 bases). V was trimmed by 3 bases and J by 5 bases, leaving 14 bases between them. CDR3 length: 15 residues. The germline gives CDR1 MDHEN, CDR2 SYDVKM. CDR3 in amino acids: CASSFLQGLDNEQFF. The CDR3 DNA follows: TGTGCCAGCAGTTTTTTACAGGGTCTGGACAATGAGCAGTTCTTC.

This clonotype was recorded at least ten times. V usage is TRBV7-3 and J usage is TRBJ2-2; no firm D call. This CDR3 region has 14 residues. Per the germline V gene, CDR1 is SGHTA and CDR2 is FQGTGA. Trimming left V 1 base short and J 3 bases short, with 6 bases between. The CDR3 spells CASSLNSDTGELFF. CDR3 in DNA: TGTGCCAGCAGCTTAAATTCGGACACCGGGGAGCTGTTTTTT.

This clonotype was counted at least ten times. The V and J genes are TRBV20-1 and TRBJ1-1; TRBD1 matches 7 bases. CDR3 size: 16 residues. The germline gives CDR1 DFQATT, CDR2 SNEGSKA (reference sequence). V dropped 1 base and J dropped 0; count of bases not matched to a gene: 8. For the CDR3, the DNA is TGCAGTGCTAGAGGGGGACAGCCTATAATGAACACTGAAGCTTTCTTT. This codes for CSARGGQPIMNTEAFF.

This clonotype has at least ten counts. The chain uses TRBV20-1 and TRBJ1-2; weak D call: TRBD1 (6 bases). Germline CDR1 DFQATT, CDR2 SNEGSKA (reference sequence). Between the trimmed V and J ends, which lost 3 bases and 2 bases, there was a span of 10 bases. The CDR3 is 13 amino acids. Here the CDR3 reads CSASLGTNYGYTF. In DNA, the CDR3 is TGCAGTGCTAGCCTCGGGACAAACTATGGCTACACCTTC.

A few counts support this clonotype. J is TRBJ2-2 and V is TRBV11-3; no definite D call. There are 14 residues in the CDR3. In germline, CDR1 is SGHNT, CDR2 YENEEA. Trimming pared 4 bases from V and 0 bases from J, leaving 6 bases between. CDR3 residues: CASSSGANTGELFF. CDR3 in DNA: TGTGCCAGCAGCTCCGGAGCGAACACCGGGGAGCTGTTTTTT.

Many counts were recorded for this clonotype. V is TRBV27 and J is TRBJ1-5; D is perhaps TRBD1 (5 bases). CDR3 size: 17 residues. Between the trimmed V and J ends, which lost 2 bases and 0 bases, there was a span of 14 bases. Per germline, CDR1 MNHEY and CDR2 SMNVEV (reference sequence). The CDR3 loop is CASSLTGDIYSNQPQHF. For the CDR3, the DNA is TGTGCCAGCAGTTTAACAGGAGATATTTATAGCAATCAGCCCCAGCATTTT.

The chain combines TRBV20-1 with TRBJ2-1; 12 positions match TRBD2. V shed 5 bases, J shed 6 bases, and the junction held 2 bases outside the gene matches. This CDR3 has 13 residues. The V gene's germline CDR1 is DFQATT and CDR2 SNEGSKA (reference sequence). The CDR3 DNA is TGCAGTGCTCTAGCGGGGGGGGGCAATGAGCAGTTCTTC. Its protein product is CSALAGGGNEQFF.

Many counts were recorded for this clonotype. This chain's CDR3 is CASSLISSGANVLTF. The CDR3 region has the DNA TGCGCCAGCAGCTTGATATCCTCTGGGGCCAACGTCCTGACTTTC. The V call is TRBV5-1, the J call TRBJ2-6; D unresolved. The CDR3 runs to 15 residues. Trimming took 1 base from V and 0 from J, leaving 5 bases between them. Germline CDR1 is SGHRS and CDR2 is YFSETQ.

Worth noting for this clonotype: The CDR3 ends on some other residue instead of the conserved phenylalanine or tryptophan, so this is likely a read error. The chain employs TRBV20-1 and TRBJ2-7, with TRBD2 matching over 11 bases. This CDR3 spans 15 amino acids. From germline, CDR1 is DFQATT and CDR2 SNEGSKA (reference sequence). V lost 1 base and J lost 4; bases outside the gene matches: 6. The CDR3 nucleotides are TGCAGTGCTAGAGCCCCGACTAGCGGGGCTTACGAGCAGTACAAC. Protein product: CSARAPTSGAYEQYN.

This clonotype was recorded many times. The chain carries TRBV12-3 or TRBV12-4 and TRBJ1-4, with 7 nucleotides matching TRBD1. This CDR3 has 14 amino acids. J was trimmed by 7 bases and V by 5 bases; bases with no gene match: 7. This chain's CDR3 is CASSRQGVGEKLFF. As DNA, the CDR3 is TGTGCCAGCAGTCGACAGGGAGTAGGTGAAAAACTGTTTTTT.

This clonotype was recorded at least ten times. The chain has TRBV20-1 and TRBJ1-3; D perhaps matches TRBD1 (5 bases). The CDR3 loop spans 12 amino acids. The V end lost 1 base, the J end lost 7 bases, and 8 bases lay between the germline ends. CDR1 and CDR2 from the germline V gene are DFQATT and SNEGSKA (reference sequence). This CDR3 reads CSARGGWNTIYF. The DNA for the CDR3 is TGCAGTGCTAGAGGGGGGTGGAACACCATATATTTT.

This clonotype was observed at least ten times. The chain uses TRBV5-1 and TRBJ2-7; 9 nucleotides align to TRBD1. J was trimmed by 2 bases and V by 0 bases; bases with no gene match: 3. The CDR3 length is 15 residues. The germline gives CDR1 SGHRS, CDR2 YFSETQ. The CDR3 protein is CASSLARDRAYEQYF. The CDR3 DNA sequence: TGCGCCAGCAGCTTGGCTAGGGACAGGGCCTACGAGCAGTACTTC.

This clonotype was detected many times. The V call is TRBV20-1, the J call TRBJ2-1; the D gene could be TRBD1 or TRBD2 (6 bases each). Deletions cut 6 bases from V and 2 bases from J, with 11 bases between. CDR1 is DFQATT and CDR2 is SNEGSKA in the germline V gene (reference sequence). The CDR3 has 13 amino acids. CDR3 region: CSAGGSPYNEQFF. CDR3 in DNA: TGCAGTGCAGGGGGGTCCCCCTACAATGAGCAGTTCTTC.

This clonotype was seen at least ten times. This chain connects TRBV3-1 to TRBJ2-2; D gene ambiguous. This CDR3 spans 17 amino acids. V was clipped by 0 bases and J by 0 bases, with 11 bases between them. Germline values: CDR1 LGHDT, CDR2 YNNKEL (reference sequence). This CDR3 reads CASSQEGVLANTGELFF. The CDR3 bases are TGTGCCAGCAGCCAAGAAGGAGTGCTCGCGAACACCGGGGAGCTGTTTTTT.

Many counts were recorded for this clonotype. This sequence joins TRBV7-9 and TRBJ2-7, with D perhaps given as TRBD1 or TRBD2 (5 bases each). CDR3 length: 14 residues. Trimming left V 5 bases short and J 6 bases short, with 17 bases between. The germline CDR1 and CDR2 sequences are SEHNR and FQNEAQ (reference sequence). In DNA form, the CDR3 reads TGTGCCAGCAGCACCTCGGGGCAGGGTGGCGAGCAGTACTTC. It codes for CASSTSGQGGEQYF.

This clonotype was observed at least ten times. The rearrangement joins TRBV5-1 to TRBJ2-1, with D possibly matching TRBD1 (5 bases). The ends were cut back, 0 bases at V and 1 base at J, with 11 bases in the middle. The length of the CDR3 is 16 residues. The germline gives CDR1 SGHRS, CDR2 YFSETQ. CDR3 amino acids: CASSLAARGSYNEQFF. CDR3 bases: TGCGCCAGCAGCTTGGCAGCTAGGGGATCCTACAATGAGCAGTTCTTC.

There are a few counts of this clonotype. A read error is possible here, since a much larger clone lies one base away. This chain joins TRBV9 and TRBJ1-2, with TRBD1 as a possible D gene (5 bases). The CDR3 is 13 residues long. The V and J ends lost 3 bases and 6 bases respectively, with 12 bases between them. The germline gives CDR1 SGDLS, CDR2 YYNGEE. Written as DNA, the CDR3 is TGTGCCAGCAGCGAAAAAAGGGGTGATGGCTACACCTTC. Translating it yields CASSEKRGDGYTF.

The sample holds many counts of this clonotype. The chain recombines TRBV20-1 with TRBJ1-4; a weak D match, TRBD1 (5 bases). The CDR3 is 15 residues long. CDR1 and CDR2 (germline): DFQATT, SNEGSKA (reference sequence). With 0 bases removed from V and 0 bases from J, the gap between germline ends came to 8 bases. The DNA of the CDR3 is TGCAGTGCTAGAGACCACAGGCCAACTAATGAAAAACTGTTTTTT. As protein: CSARDHRPTNEKLFF.